A selection of T cell receptor beta chains follows, all from one sample in a study of human T cells and chemical hapten exposure. TCRdb itself ran the RACE reads through MiXCR, one entry per CDR3 protein. The repertoire consists of roughly 53,000 distinct CDR3 sequences, with 9.9% occurring once and the leading ten covering approximately 16%. This specimen was whole blood, taken in connection with sensitization to the hapten diphenylcyclopropenone (DPC). Receptors were obtained from a woman between 40 and 50 years old with alopecia areata. Some clones in this sample may be carry-over from other donors' samples. The CDR3 runs from the conserved cysteine through the conserved F or W. D genes are given only for firm matches. Clone size is given for some rows only: seen once, a few or many times, or a class if the clone is expanded.

j_gene	d_gene	v_gene	abundance	CDR3aa	CDR3nt
TRBJ2-3	TRBD2	TRBV6-5	few	CASSRLAGVSDTQYF	TGTGCCAGCAGTCGATTAGCGGGGGTCTCCGATACGCAGTATTTT
TRBJ2-7	-	TRBV4-1	-	CASSQVAGSTYEQYF	TGCGCCAGCAGCCAGGTGGCAGGGAGTACCTACGAGCAGTACTTC
TRBJ1-1	-	TRBV18	few	CASSPTKTTGSPGAFF	TGTGCCAGCTCCCCTACTAAAACGACAGGCTCCCCTGGGGCTTTCTTT
TRBJ2-3	-	TRBV29-1	-	CSVEDWSSPADTQYF	TGCAGCGTTGAAGATTGGTCTAGCCCGGCAGATACGCAGTATTTT
TRBJ1-5	-	TRBV28	many	CASRSGNQPQHF	TGTGCCAGCAGGTCAGGGAATCAGCCCCAGCATTTT
TRBJ1-1	-	TRBV6-2/TRBV6-3	-	CASSPTDAFEAFF	TGTGCCAGCAGCCCTACGGACGCGTTTGAAGCTTTCTTT
TRBJ2-2	-	TRBV7-3	-	CASSSGLGDTGELFF	TGTGCCAGCAGCTCCGGCCTGGGGGACACCGGGGAGCTGTTTTTT
TRBJ2-5	-	TRBV7-9	medium-sized	CASSTTPRGETQYF	TGTGCCAGCAGCACGACCCCGCGGGGAGAGACCCAGTACTTC
TRBJ1-2	TRBD1	TRBV7-3	many	CASSLDSGGFRYGYTF	TGTGCCAGCAGCTTGGATTCAGGGGGGTTTCGGTATGGCTACACCTTC
TRBJ2-3	-	TRBV6-5	few	CASSYGASTDTQYF	TGTGCCAGCAGTTATGGGGCTAGCACAGATACGCAGTATTTT
TRBJ1-1	TRBD1	TRBV18	many	CASSPQGANTEAFF	TGTGCCAGCTCACCCCAGGGGGCAAACACTGAAGCTTTCTTT
TRBJ2-5	TRBD2	TRBV20-1	many	CSAKAPSEAGGPQETQYF	TGCAGTGCCAAAGCCCCTTCGGAAGCGGGGGGTCCTCAAGAGACCCAGTACTTC
TRBJ1-1	-	TRBV12-5	-	CASGWGPYAFF	TGTGCTAGTGGTTGGGGACCGTATGCTTTCTTT
TRBJ1-2	-	TRBV7-9	few	CASSLGAGALDGYTF	TGTGCCAGCAGCTTGGGGGCAGGGGCACTCGATGGCTACACCTTC
TRBJ1-1	-	TRBV10-3	-	CAISESEGSVGTEAFF	TGTGCCATCAGTGAGTCGGAGGGGAGCGTGGGGACTGAAGCTTTCTTT
TRBJ2-5	TRBD1	TRBV7-6	many	CASSLGTGKETQYF	TGTGCCAGCAGCTTAGGGACAGGGAAAGAGACCCAGTACTTC
TRBJ2-7	-	TRBV6-2/TRBV6-3	many	CASSYSLNEQYF	TGTGCCAGCAGTTACTCGCTGAACGAGCAGTACTTC
TRBJ2-3	-	TRBV6-2/TRBV6-3	-	CASSYRTPSRDTQYF	TGTGCCAGCAGTTACCGGACACCTAGTCGGGATACGCAGTATTTT
TRBJ1-4	TRBD1	TRBV5-5	many	CASSSTGGYEKLFF	TGTGCCAGCAGCTCGACAGGGGGTTATGAAAAACTGTTTTTT
TRBJ1-1	-	TRBV11-2	few	CASSSQGTVNTEAFF	TGTGCCAGCAGCTCCCAGGGAACCGTGAACACTGAAGCTTTCTTT
TRBJ1-3	-	TRBV7-2	-	CASQWSSGNTIYF	TGTGCCAGCCAGTGGAGCTCTGGAAACACCATATATTTT
TRBJ1-1	-	TRBV19	few	CASSPTWDTEAFF	TGTGCCAGTAGCCCCACGTGGGACACTGAAGCTTTCTTT
TRBJ2-7	TRBD1	TRBV7-7	few	CASSPGTGSPYEQYF	TGTGCCAGCAGCCCCGGGACAGGGTCCCCCTACGAGCAGTACTTC
TRBJ2-3	TRBD2	TRBV4-2	medium-sized	CASSHEAGAADTQYF	TGTGCCAGCAGCCACGAAGCGGGGGCCGCCGATACGCAGTATTTT
TRBJ1-4	-	TRBV9	-	CASSGGSVVEKLFF	TGTGCCAGCAGCGGCGGTTCGGTAGTTGAAAAACTGTTTTTT
TRBJ2-7	TRBD1	TRBV9	many	CASSTTGTGSYEQYF	TGTGCCAGCAGCACAACCGGGACAGGGTCCTACGAGCAGTACTTC
TRBJ1-3	-	TRBV18	many	CASSPGFPPGPGNTIYF	TGTGCCAGCTCACCGGGTTTCCCCCCCGGCCCTGGAAACACCATATATTTT
TRBJ1-1	-	TRBV7-9	few	CASSLEDGAFF	TGTGCCAGCAGCTTAGAGGACGGAGCTTTCTTT
TRBJ1-5	-	TRBV7-2	few	CASSPVGSGSNQPQHF	TGTGCCAGCAGCCCCGTGGGAAGTGGTAGCAATCAGCCCCAGCATTTT
TRBJ2-1	TRBD2	TRBV7-6	-	CASSLASVAGGPGHEQFF	TGTGCCAGCAGCTTAGCCTCAGTAGCGGGGGGACCCGGCCATGAGCAGTTCTTC
TRBJ1-5	-	TRBV2	few	CASSGAGGNQPQHF	TGTGCCAGCAGTGGGGCAGGGGGCAATCAGCCCCAGCATTTT
TRBJ2-1	-	TRBV2	-	CASSEQGVGDEQFF	TGTGCCAGCAGTGAACAGGGAGTGGGGGATGAGCAGTTCTTC
TRBJ2-2	-	TRBV18	few	CASSPLRNTGELFF	TGTGCCAGCTCACCGCTTCGGAACACCGGGGAGCTGTTTTTT
TRBJ2-3	TRBD2	TRBV3-1	few	CASQRGGSTDTQYF	TGTGCCAGCCAGCGCGGGGGGTCTACAGATACGCAGTATTTT
TRBJ2-5	-	TRBV28	-	CASSWGAETQYF	TGTGCCAGCAGTTGGGGCGCGGAGACCCAGTACTTC